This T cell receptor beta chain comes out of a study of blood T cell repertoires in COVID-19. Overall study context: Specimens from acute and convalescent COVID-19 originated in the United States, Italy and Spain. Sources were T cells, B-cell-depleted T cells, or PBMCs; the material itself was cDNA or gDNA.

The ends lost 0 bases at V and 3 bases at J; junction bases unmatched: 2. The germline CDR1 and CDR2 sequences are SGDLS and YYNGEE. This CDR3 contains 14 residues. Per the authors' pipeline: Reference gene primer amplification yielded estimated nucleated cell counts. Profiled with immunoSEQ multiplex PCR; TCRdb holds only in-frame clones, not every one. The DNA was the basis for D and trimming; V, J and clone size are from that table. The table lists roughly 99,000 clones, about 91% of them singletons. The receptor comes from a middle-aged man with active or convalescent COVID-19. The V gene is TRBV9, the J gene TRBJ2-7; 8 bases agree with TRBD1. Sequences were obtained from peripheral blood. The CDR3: CASSVGDRGYEQYF. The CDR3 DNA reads TGTGCCAGCAGCGTAGGAGACAGGGGCTACGAGCAGTACTTC.